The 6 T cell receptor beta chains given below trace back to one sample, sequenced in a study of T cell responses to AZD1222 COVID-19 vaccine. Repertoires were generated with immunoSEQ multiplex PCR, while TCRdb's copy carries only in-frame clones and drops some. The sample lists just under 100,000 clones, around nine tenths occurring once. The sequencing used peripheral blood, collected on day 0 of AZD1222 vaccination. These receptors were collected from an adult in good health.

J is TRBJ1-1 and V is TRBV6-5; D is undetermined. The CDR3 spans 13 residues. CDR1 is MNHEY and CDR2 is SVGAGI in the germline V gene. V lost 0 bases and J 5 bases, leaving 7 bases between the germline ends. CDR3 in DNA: TGTGCCAGCAGTTACTCGCTTGGGACTGAAGCTTTCTTT. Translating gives CASSYSLGTEAFF.

CDR3: CASSLSTVGQPQHF. CDR3 in DNA: TGTGCCAGCAGTTTATCGACGGTGGGGCAGCCCCAGCATTTT. The genes are TRBV27 and TRBJ1-5; D unresolved. The CDR3 is 14 residues long. CDR1 MNHEY and CDR2 SMNVEV come from the germline V gene (reference sequence). V was shortened by 0 bases and J by 7 bases, with 10 bases between the two germline ends.

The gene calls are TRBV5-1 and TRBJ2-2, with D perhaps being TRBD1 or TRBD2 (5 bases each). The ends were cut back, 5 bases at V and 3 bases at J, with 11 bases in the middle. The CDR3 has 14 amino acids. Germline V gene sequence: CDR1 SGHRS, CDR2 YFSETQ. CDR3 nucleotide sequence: TGCGCCAGCAGGTGGGGGACGGACACCGGGGAGCTGTTTTTT. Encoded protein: CASRWGTDTGELFF.

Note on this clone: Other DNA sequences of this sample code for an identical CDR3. The DNA of the CDR3 is TGTGCCAGCAGTCCAAGGGGGAACACTGAAGCTTTCTTT. This gives the protein CASSPRGNTEAFF. The chain combines TRBV6-2 or TRBV6-3 with TRBJ1-1, with D possibly TRBD1 on 5 matching bases. V was shortened by 5 bases and J by 1 base, with 8 bases between the two germline ends. The germline gives CDR1 MNHEY, CDR2 SVGEGT. The CDR3 has 13 residues.

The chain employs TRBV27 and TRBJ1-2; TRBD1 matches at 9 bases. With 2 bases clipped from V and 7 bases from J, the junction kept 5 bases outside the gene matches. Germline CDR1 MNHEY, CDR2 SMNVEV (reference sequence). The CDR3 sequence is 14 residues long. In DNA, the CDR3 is TGTGCCAGCAGTTTAGGGGGACAGGGCTTTGGCTACACCTTC. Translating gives CASSLGGQGFGYTF.

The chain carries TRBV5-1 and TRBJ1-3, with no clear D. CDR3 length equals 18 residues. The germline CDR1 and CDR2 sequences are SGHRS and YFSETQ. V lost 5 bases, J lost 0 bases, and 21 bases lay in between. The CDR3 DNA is TGCGCCAGCAGACTTGGGTCTAATCGGAAAAACTCTGGAAACACCATATATTTT. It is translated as CASRLGSNRKNSGNTIYF.